This TCR beta chain was recorded in a study of read filtering for tumor transcriptome and immune sequencing. A note on this clonotype: A much larger clone is a single base away; this may be a read error.

Molecular barcoded adaptors covering alpha/delta and beta/gamma chains were used on around 370 ng RNA. TCRdb reprocessed the reads with MiXCR, giving one entry per CDR3 protein. The sample holds roughly 59,000 distinct CDR3 sequences, roughly 19% seen once. The source is a donor aged 40 or older with multiple myeloma. Sequenced: a population of CD138-negative cells sorted from bone marrow.

The CDR3, as DNA: TGTGCCTGGAGTGTTCGCCCCGGGGGGCTGTTTTTT. This gives the protein CAWSVRPGGLFF. The V call is TRBV30, the J call TRBJ2-2; maybe TRBD2 (6 bases). This CDR3 has 12 amino acids. Germline lookup yields CDR1 GTSNPN and CDR2 SVGIG (reference sequence).